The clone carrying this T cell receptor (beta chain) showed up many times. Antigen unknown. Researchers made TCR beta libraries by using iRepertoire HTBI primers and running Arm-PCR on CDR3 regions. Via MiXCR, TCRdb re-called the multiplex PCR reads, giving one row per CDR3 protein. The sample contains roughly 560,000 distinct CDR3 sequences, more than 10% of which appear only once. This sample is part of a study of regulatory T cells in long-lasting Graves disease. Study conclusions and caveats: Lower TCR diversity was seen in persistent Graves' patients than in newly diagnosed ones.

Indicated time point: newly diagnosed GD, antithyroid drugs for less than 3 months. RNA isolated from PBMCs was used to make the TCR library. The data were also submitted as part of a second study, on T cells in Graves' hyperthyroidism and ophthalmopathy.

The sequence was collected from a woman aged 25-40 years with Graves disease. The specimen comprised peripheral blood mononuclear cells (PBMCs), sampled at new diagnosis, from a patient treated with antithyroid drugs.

The CDR3 loop reads CASSYSTVVVYNEQFF. The CDR3 nucleotides read TGTGCCAGCAGTTACTCGACAGTGGTCGTCTACAATGAGCAGTTCTTC. This sequence joins TRBV6-6 and TRBJ2-1, with D perhaps matching TRBD1 (5 bases). Trimming left V 0 bases short and J 3 bases short, with 12 bases between. The CDR3 totals 16 residues. Germline-derived CDR1 and CDR2 are MNHNY and SVGAGI (reference sequence).